This T cell receptor (beta chain) appears in the sequencing data of a study of cytomegalovirus exposure and HLA in healthy donors. The PCR was carried out with 60 Vbeta primers and 13 Jbeta primers. Repertoires were generated with immunoSEQ multiplex PCR, while TCRdb's copy carries only in-frame clones and drops some. The table has about 100,000 clones, roughly 80% seen once. A few counts support this clone. The receptor's source is a middle-aged man in good health and CMV-seropositive. Material: PBMCs.

CDR3 bases: TGTGCCAGCAGCCTCGCAGGACTATCCTTCCAAGAGACCCAGTACTTC. It encodes CASSLAGLSFQETQYF. The chain employs TRBV7-6 and TRBJ2-5; D is perhaps TRBD2 (6 bases). The V gene lost 5 bases and the J gene lost 1 base, with 17 bases spanning the gap. There are 16 residues in the CDR3. Germline CDR1 SGHVS, CDR2 FNYEAQ.